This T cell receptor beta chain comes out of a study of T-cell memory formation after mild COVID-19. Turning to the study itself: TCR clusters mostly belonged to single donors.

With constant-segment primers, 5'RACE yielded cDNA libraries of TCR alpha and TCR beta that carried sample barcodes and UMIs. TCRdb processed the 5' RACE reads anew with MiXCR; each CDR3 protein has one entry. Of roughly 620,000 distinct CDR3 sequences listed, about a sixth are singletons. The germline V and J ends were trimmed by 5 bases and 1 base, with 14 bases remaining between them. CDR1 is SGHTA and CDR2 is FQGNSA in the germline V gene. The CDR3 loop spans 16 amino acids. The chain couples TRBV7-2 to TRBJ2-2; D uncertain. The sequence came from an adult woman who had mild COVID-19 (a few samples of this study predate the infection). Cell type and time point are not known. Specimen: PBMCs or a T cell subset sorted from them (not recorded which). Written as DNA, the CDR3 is TGTGCCAGCAGCCCCGGACCAGCGTGGAACACCGGGGAGCTGTTTTTT. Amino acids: CASSPGPAWNTGELFF.